The clone carrying this T cell receptor (beta chain) has a handful of counts. Assay execution proceeded at the deep level. The assay was immunoSEQ multiplex PCR, and TCRdb's table has in-frame clones only and misses some. This table holds roughly 2.4 million clones, about 94% found once. CDR1 is KGHSH, CDR2 LQKENI, per germline. Trimming pared 5 bases from V and 3 bases from J, leaving 10 bases between. This CDR3 spans 13 amino acids. Donation came from healthy HIV-negative adults that had no recent acute infections or vaccinations. This entry comes from a study of shared clonotypes between healthy human individuals. Study information: Ranging from 18 to 49 in age, donors were two women and a few men. The plates for each donor numbered three CD4 naive, three CD4 memory, two CD8 naive and one CD8 memory.

The chain joins TRBV18 to TRBJ1-1, with a tentative D call TRBD1 (5 bases). The sample consisted of naive CD4+ T cells sorted from blood. Subset meaning: CD45RA+ positively selected. The clonotype comes from a man in his late teens or twenties in good health. The CDR3: CASSAQEDTEAFF. The CDR3 DNA follows: TGTGCCAGCTCAGCACAGGAGGACACTGAAGCTTTCTTT.